The rows below give T cell receptor beta chains drawn from one sample of a study of cytomegalovirus exposure and HLA in healthy donors. TCRdb keeps only in-frame clones here, not all; method: immunoSEQ multiplex PCR. Found here are some 170,000 clones, approximately 70% of them singletons; the top ten hold under 2.5%. Sequenced sample: PBMCs. Receptors were obtained from a human donor in good health. CDR3s leave out the opening cysteine and the closing phenylalanine or tryptophan. Fields, in order: D gene, J gene, V gene, CDR3 protein. D genes are given only for firm matches.

TRBD1,TRBJ2-7,TRBV4-1,ASSPGQGDEQY
.,TRBJ1-2,TRBV6-4,ASSPRYGYT
.,TRBJ1-1,TRBV5-1,ASSLEGGWVEAF
TRBD1,TRBJ1-1,TRBV2,ASNRDRGSTEAF
TRBD1,TRBJ1-6,TRBV7-9,ASSSEQGANNSPLH
TRBD2,TRBJ2-3,TRBV13,ASTPVGLAGDGGPDTQY
TRBD1,TRBJ2-5,TRBV2,ASDRDRVQETQY
.,TRBJ1-2,TRBV2,ASRNQGHCGYT
TRBD1,TRBJ1-2,TRBV7-2,ASSLLTGGKDGYT
TRBD1,TRBJ1-1,TRBV2,ASSDGGQENTEAF
TRBD1,TRBJ2-3,TRBV11-2,ASSPGQGDTQY
.,TRBJ1-4,TRBV19,ASSPKYSFATNEKLF
.,TRBJ1-2,TRBV7-2,ASSGDAGEAGYT
.,TRBJ2-6,TRBV6-1,ASSVLISGANVLT
TRBD1,TRBJ1-6,TRBV6-1,ASSFATGRAPLH
.,TRBJ1-2,TRBV5-1,ASSLRHGSYNYGYT
.,TRBJ1-3,TRBV18,ASSPTGTSGNTIY
TRBD1,TRBJ2-7,TRBV12-5,ASGLGTGEQY
TRBD2,TRBJ2-7,TRBV15,ATSRETSGSYEQY
TRBD1,TRBJ2-1,TRBV6-4,ASARQGVGYNEQF
TRBD1,TRBJ1-5,TRBV7-2,ASSSGQYSNQPQH
.,TRBJ2-1,TRBV6-5,ASRQLEDQF
.,TRBJ2-3,TRBV7-9,ASSFLDSRGDTQY
TRBD2,TRBJ2-5,TRBV27,ASSLYASGGETQY
.,TRBJ2-7,TRBV6-5,ASSYSLWLSYEQY
TRBD1,TRBJ1-6,TRBV11-2,ASKELTGTYNSPLH
TRBD1,TRBJ2-3,TRBV2,ASNRGSTDTQY
TRBD1,TRBJ1-1,TRBV19,ATGGRSTEAF
TRBD2,TRBJ2-6,TRBV7-7,ASSPVVAGGLTPGANVLT
.,TRBJ1-5,TRBV5-1,ASSREGGARQPQH
.,.,TRBV5-1,ACQEGGATYEQY
.,TRBJ1-2,TRBV7-2,ASSSLGSGLRGYT
.,TRBJ1-1,TRBV6-5,ASSYGQNTEAF
TRBD1,TRBJ2-7,TRBV29-1,SVSARDRGYEQY
TRBD1,TRBJ1-4,TRBV10-2,ASSSPGTAATNEKLF
TRBD2,TRBJ2-1,TRBV5-1,ASSLVSAGGTGEQF
TRBD1,TRBJ1-2,TRBV4-1,ASSQGQTKT
TRBD1,TRBJ1-3,TRBV5-4,ASSTDRGAGNTIY
.,TRBJ2-5,TRBV9,ASSAIAEPPETQY
.,TRBJ2-3,TRBV19,ASSISPGSTDTQY
.,.,TRBV4-3,ASSQGARGWYEQY
.,TRBJ2-7,TRBV19,ASISRDYEQY
TRBD2,TRBJ2-3,TRBV13,ASSLSGPSTDTQY
.,TRBJ1-1,TRBV29-1,SVEEGQGGEAF
.,TRBJ1-6,TRBV7-2,ASSLEGGAYNSPLH
.,TRBJ1-2,TRBV18,ASSPSYEQNYGYT
.,TRBJ1-3,TRBV4-1,ASSQSRLSGNTIY
TRBD2,TRBJ2-3,TRBV15,ATSRARSRGGADTQY
TRBD2,TRBJ2-5,TRBV4-1,ASSLRLAGAEETQY
.,TRBJ2-7,TRBV5-8,ASSLGRSSYEQY
TRBD1,TRBJ1-5,TRBV10-1,ASRGTGGNNQPQH